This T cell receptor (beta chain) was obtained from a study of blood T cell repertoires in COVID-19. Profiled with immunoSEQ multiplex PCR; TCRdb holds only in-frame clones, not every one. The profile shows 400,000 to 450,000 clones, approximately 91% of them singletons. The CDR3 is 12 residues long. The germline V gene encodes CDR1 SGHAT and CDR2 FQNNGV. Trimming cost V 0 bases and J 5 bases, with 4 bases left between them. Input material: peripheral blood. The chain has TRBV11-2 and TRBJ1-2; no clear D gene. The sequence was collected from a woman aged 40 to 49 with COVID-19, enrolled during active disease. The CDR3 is CASSLDLYGYTF. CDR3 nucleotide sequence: TGTGCCAGCAGCTTAGATCTTTATGGCTACACCTTC.